Each of the 5 T cell receptor beta chains below was sequenced from the same sample in a study of cytomegalovirus exposure and HLA in healthy donors. The repertoire was sequenced with immunoSEQ multiplex PCR; TCRdb's copy has only in-frame clones and lacks some. There are around 150,000 clones in the sample; less than 95% occur only once, and approximately 3% lies in the top ten. Sequenced material: PBMCs. All receptors come from a woman aged 18-29 years in good health and CMV-seropositive.

The V and J genes are TRBV14 and TRBJ1-4, with D perhaps TRBD1 (6 bases). V gave up 4 bases and J gave up 4 bases, with 13 bases separating them. The CDR3 contains 15 residues. Looked up from germline, CDR1 is SGHDN and CDR2 is FVKESK. The DNA of the CDR3 is TGTGCCAGCAGCCGTACCGGGACACTTAATGAAAAACTGTTTTTT. Its translation is CASSRTGTLNEKLFF.

The rearrangement links TRBV7-9 to TRBJ1-5, with 7 bases fitting TRBD1. The CDR3 covers 17 residues. After removal of 4 bases from V and 4 bases from J, the junction contained 13 bases not matched to a gene. Looked up from germline, CDR1 is SEHNR and CDR2 is FQNEAQ (reference sequence). The chain's CDR3 is CASSSGQDGDLNQPQHF. CDR3 bases: TGTGCCAGCAGCTCCGGACAGGACGGGGACCTTAATCAGCCCCAGCATTTT.

The J gene is TRBJ2-1, the V gene TRBV27; TRBD1 matches 7 bases. The CDR3 has 13 residues. Germline assignment: CDR1 MNHEY and CDR2 SMNVEV (reference sequence). V was clipped by 3 bases and J by 13 bases; unmatched bases: 9. CDR3 in amino acids: CASSLGNRGHQFF. The CDR3 coding sequence is TGTGCCAGCAGTTTGGGGAACAGGGGCCACCAGTTCTTC.

The chain employs TRBV5-6 and TRBJ1-4; TRBD1 agrees at 7 bases. The CDR3 spans 16 residues. Germline V gives CDR1 SGHDT, CDR2 YYEEEE. The J segment lost 8 bases and the V segment lost 4 bases, leaving 14 bases of the junction unmatched. Written as DNA, the CDR3 is TGTGCCAGCAGCCAGAACCCGACAGGGTCAGGGGAAAAACTGTTTTTT. The encoded protein is CASSQNPTGSGEKLFF.

CDR3: CASSVGAGGLSGANVLTF. The CDR3 DNA is TGTGCCAGCAGCGTAGGAGCAGGGGGCCTCTCTGGGGCCAACGTCCTGACTTTC. The V call is TRBV9, the J call TRBJ2-6, with 8 bases aligning to TRBD1. CDR1 SGDLS and CDR2 YYNGEE come from the germline V gene. CDR3 size: 18 residues. The J segment lost 0 bases and the V segment lost 0 bases, leaving 5 bases of the junction unmatched.